The clone carrying this T cell receptor (beta chain) was counted ten times or more. Its cognate antigen is unknown. This record belongs to a study of Graves' ophthalmopathy and Graves' hyperthyroidism. Study details: At the time of initial diagnosis and before any treatment, peripheral blood was collected.

As the template, RNA transcripts were used to amplify TCR beta CDR3 regions. The first round was an RT-PCR with HTBI primers, and the second round was a multiplex PCR. TCRdb reprocessed the multiplex PCR reads via MiXCR and lists one record per CDR3 protein. The table has 350,000 to 450,000 distinct CDR3 sequences, approximately 20% seen once; the top ten hold 1.6%. The study excluded patients with other autoimmune diseases, uncontrolled infections, pregnancy or lactation. With 6 bases removed from V and 0 bases from J, the gap between germline ends came to 8 bases. Per the germline V gene, CDR1 is SGHDN and CDR2 is FVKESK. CDR3 length: 14 amino acids. Regarding the study as a whole: Most expanded clonotypes in thyroid above 0.001 frequency also showed up in blood.

This TCR derives from a woman aged 18-29 years with Graves' ophthalmopathy. Sequencing input: peripheral blood. The V gene is TRBV14, the J gene TRBJ2-2; D ambiguous. CDR3 residues: CASRWATNTGELFF. For the CDR3, the DNA is TGTGCCAGCAGATGGGCTACGAACACCGGGGAGCTGTTTTTT.